These 27 T cell receptor beta chains share one sample of origin, sequenced in a study of CD8+ T cells in alopecia areata. Specified treatment: oral pan-JAK inhibitor, 5-10 mg twice daily. RNA extraction and reverse transcription yielded cDNA as sequencing template. The method was immunoSEQ multiplex PCR; TCRdb's version includes in-frame clones alone and lacks a portion of them. The table shows roughly 120,000 clones, with roughly 50% occurring only once. The source was CD8+ T cells sorted from blood, collected at week 4, from a patient treated with tofacitinib. All receptors derive from a human donor with alopecia areata.

V usage is TRBV14 and J usage is TRBJ2-2; D is possibly TRBD2 (6 bases). Looked up from germline, CDR1 is SGHDN and CDR2 is FVKESK. V was clipped by 4 bases and J by 6 bases, with 15 bases between them. The CDR3 spans 15 residues. CDR3 DNA sequence: TGTGCCAGCAGCCCCGGCGGGGCGGGACCCGGGGAGCTGTTTTTT. It is translated as CASSPGGAGPGELFF.

The V and J genes are TRBV30 and TRBJ2-7, with D possibly being TRBD1 or TRBD2 (5 bases each). V lost 8 bases and J 1 base, leaving 15 bases between the germline ends. Germline CDR1 GTSNPN, CDR2 SVGIG (reference sequence). This CDR3 is built from 13 residues. This chain's CDR3 is CAIRDGWSYEQYF. CDR3 nucleotide sequence: TGTGCCATCCGGGACGGCTGGTCCTACGAGCAGTACTTC.

This clone showed up just a few times. The genes are TRBV4-1 and TRBJ1-5; unclear D gene. Trimming took off 0 bases at V and 4 bases at J, with 10 bases between the two ends. Germline values: CDR1 MGHRA, CDR2 YSYEKL. The CDR3 consists of 15 residues. The CDR3 DNA reads TGCGCCAGCAGCCAAGAAAGGGCCGGGAATCAGCCCCAGCATTTT. As protein: CASSQERAGNQPQHF.

This clone was seen a handful of times. J is TRBJ2-2 and V is TRBV6-5; D uncertain. The CDR3 has 12 residues. Germline CDR1 reads MNHEY; CDR2 reads SVGAGI. The ends were cut back, 6 bases at V and 7 bases at J, with 9 bases in the middle. The DNA of the CDR3 is TGTGCCAGCAGCACCCCCGGCGGGGAGCTGTTTTTT. Encoded protein: CASSTPGGELFF.

The chain employs TRBV7-8 and TRBJ1-5; 7 bases are a match to TRBD1. Unmatched junction bases numbered 4, after V lost 5 bases and J lost 6 bases. CDR3 length: 13 residues. Germline-derived CDR1 and CDR2 are SGHVS and FQNEAQ. The CDR3: CASSPTGIQPQHF. DNA for the CDR3: TGTGCCAGCAGCCCGACAGGGATTCAGCCCCAGCATTTT.

The rearrangement uses TRBV29-1 and TRBJ2-7, with D perhaps matching TRBD2 (5 bases). Looked up from germline, CDR1 is SQVTM and CDR2 is ANQGSEA. Trimming cost V 0 bases and J 6 bases, with 9 bases left between them. The CDR3 covers 12 residues. CDR3: CSVEEEGTEQYF. In nucleotides, the CDR3 is TGCAGCGTTGAAGAAGAGGGAACCGAGCAGTACTTC.

This rearrangement joins TRBV30 to TRBJ2-7, with TRBD1 matching 7 bases. CDR1 is GTSNPN and CDR2 is SVGIG in the germline V gene (reference sequence). The junction had 3 bases not matched to a gene; V was cut back by 4 bases and J by 3 bases. This CDR3 contains 12 residues. This chain's CDR3 is CAWNRGHYEQYF. CDR3 nucleotide sequence: TGTGCCTGGAACAGGGGTCACTACGAGCAGTACTTC.

The rearrangement joins TRBV7-9 to TRBJ1-1; maybe TRBD1 (5 bases). With 2 bases removed from V and 8 bases from J, the gap between germline ends came to 9 bases. The CDR3 spans 12 residues. Germline CDR1 reads SEHNR; CDR2 reads FQNEAQ (reference sequence). CDR3 loop: CASSLQGGEAFF. Written as DNA, the CDR3 is TGTGCCAGCAGCTTACAGGGAGGGGAAGCTTTCTTT.

In its sample, this clone was seen once. V and J are TRBV30 and TRBJ2-1; D gene unclear. The V and J ends lost 2 bases and 7 bases respectively, with 12 bases between them. Germline V CDR1 and CDR2: GTSNPN, SVGIG (reference sequence). The CDR3 runs 13 residues. CDR3 region: CAWSTFSGNEQFF. The CDR3 coding sequence is TGTGCCTGGAGTACTTTCTCTGGGAATGAGCAGTTCTTC.

V is TRBV7-9 and J is TRBJ1-4; a weak D match, TRBD1 (6 bases). Trimming left V 5 bases short and J 5 bases short, with 12 bases between. The CDR3 covers 14 residues. Germline V CDR1 and CDR2: SEHNR, FQNEAQ (reference sequence). The chain's CDR3 is CASSATGPNEKLFF. The CDR3 nucleotides read TGTGCCAGCAGCGCGACAGGCCCGAATGAAAAACTGTTTTTT.

V gene TRBV7-9 combines with J gene TRBJ2-2, with 8 bases fitting TRBD2. CDR3 length: 15 residues. The V gene end was trimmed by 6 bases and the J gene end by 5 bases; junction bases not matched to a gene: 8. CDR1 is SEHNR and CDR2 is FQNEAQ in the germline V gene (reference sequence). The CDR3 loop is CASSATGLETGELFF. DNA of the CDR3: TGTGCCAGCAGTGCTACGGGACTAGAGACCGGGGAGCTGTTTTTT. The full variable domain, its missing parts supplied by reference TRBV7-9 and TRBJ2-2, is DTGVSQNPRHKITKRGQNVTFRCDPISEHNRLYWYRQTLGQGPEFLTYFQNEAQLEKSRLLSDRFSAERPKGSFSTLEIQRTEQGDSAMYLCASSATGLETGELFFGEGSRLTVL.

This clone showed up just a few times. J is TRBJ1-5 and V is TRBV30, with D tentatively TRBD1 (5 bases). Germline lookup yields CDR1 GTSNPN and CDR2 SVGIG (reference sequence). The CDR3 sequence is 13 residues long. The V end was cut by 0 bases, the J end by 7 bases, with 10 bases between. CDR3 loop: CAWSVGVNQPQHF. The CDR3 nucleotides are TGTGCCTGGAGTGTGGGGGTAAACCAGCCCCAGCATTTT.

This sequence joins TRBV9 and TRBJ1-2; D is unclear. CDR3 size: 18 residues. Germline CDR1 and CDR2: SGDLS and YYNGEE. The germline V and J ends were trimmed by 4 bases and 7 bases, with 29 bases remaining between them. The CDR3 is CASSLFSTLEVGWSGYTF. CDR3 nucleotides: TGTGCCAGCAGCCTATTCAGTACGTTGGAGGTTGGGTGGAGTGGCTACACCTTC.

J is TRBJ2-1 and V is TRBV27, with 9 bases lining up with TRBD1. This CDR3 spans 13 amino acids. V lost 2 bases, J lost 8 bases, and 1 base stayed unmatched. Germline CDR1 and CDR2: MNHEY and SMNVEV (reference sequence). The DNA of the CDR3 is TGTGCCAGCAGTTTAGGACAGGGGTATGAGCAGTTCTTC. Translated: CASSLGQGYEQFF.

This clone was detected a few times. DNA for the CDR3: TGCAGCGTTGCCCAGAATGAGCAGTTCTTC. Amino acid sequence: CSVAQNEQFF. The chain joins TRBV29-1 to TRBJ2-1; no reliable D call. Germline assignment: CDR1 SQVTM and CDR2 ANQGSEA. This CDR3 spans 10 amino acids. V was cut by 4 bases and J by 7 bases, with 5 bases left in between.

This clone was found a few times. The chain recombines TRBV29-1 with TRBJ2-7; the D call may be TRBD1 or TRBD2 (5 bases each). V lost 3 bases and J lost 9, with 15 bases in between. This CDR3 spans 12 amino acids. The germline V gene encodes CDR1 SQVTM and CDR2 ANQGSEA. The CDR3 sequence is CSVEDGASGQYF. In DNA, the CDR3 is TGCAGCGTTGAGGACGGGGCCTCGGGGCAGTACTTC.

This chain links TRBV4-1 with TRBJ2-5; D is unresolved. The CDR3 is 16 residues long. V gave up 1 base and J gave up 4 bases, with 16 bases separating them. The germline V gene encodes CDR1 MGHRA and CDR2 YSYEKL. CDR3: CASSQGETPPGETQYF. The CDR3 DNA sequence: TGCGCCAGCAGCCAAGGGGAAACCCCCCCAGGAGAGACCCAGTACTTC.

The chain has TRBV7-9 and TRBJ2-5, with a possible D match to TRBD2 (6 bases). The CDR3 runs to 16 residues. Germline-derived CDR1 and CDR2 are SEHNR and FQNEAQ (reference sequence). The V end lost 2 bases, the J end lost 0 bases, and 13 bases lay between the germline ends. CDR3 DNA sequence: TGTGCCAGCAGCTTAATAATTAGCGGAAACCAAGAGACCCAGTACTTC. Protein sequence: CASSLIISGNQETQYF.

This rearrangement joins TRBV30 to TRBJ1-1, with unresolved D. Germline V CDR1 and CDR2: GTSNPN, SVGIG (reference sequence). The CDR3 extends over 12 amino acids. Deletions cut 3 bases from V and 0 bases from J, with 5 bases between. The CDR3 spells CAWSPMNTEAFF. The CDR3 DNA reads as TGTGCCTGGAGCCCTATGAACACTGAAGCTTTCTTT.

This clone was picked up a small number of times. The rearrangement links TRBV29-1 to TRBJ1-1, with D perhaps TRBD1 (6 bases). Germline V gene sequence: CDR1 SQVTM, CDR2 ANQGSEA. The ends were cut back, 7 bases at V and 0 bases at J, with 12 bases in the middle. This CDR3 comprises 13 residues. The CDR3 region has the DNA TGCAGCGCCGAACGGACAGTGAACACTGAAGCTTTCTTT. Amino acid sequence: CSAERTVNTEAFF.

J is TRBJ1-5 and V is TRBV30; D is unclear. The V and J ends lost 2 bases and 0 bases respectively, with 5 bases between them. Germline-derived CDR1 and CDR2 are GTSNPN and SVGIG (reference sequence). This CDR3 has 13 residues. CDR3 sequence: CAWSLNSNQPQHF. DNA of the CDR3: TGTGCCTGGAGTCTGAATAGCAATCAGCCCCAGCATTTT. The variable domain in full, completed from reference TRBV30 and TRBJ1-5, reads SQTIHQWPATLVQPVGSPLSLECTVEGTSNPNLYWYRQAAGRGLQLLFYSVGIGQISSEVPQNLSASRPQDRQFILSSKKLLLSDSGFYLCAWSLNSNQPQHFGDGTRLSIL.

CDR3 coding DNA: TGTGCCAGCAGGAGCGGGGGGCCTGGAGATACGCAGTATTTT. Translation gives CASRSGGPGDTQYF. The V and J genes are TRBV6-1 and TRBJ2-3; 9 nucleotides align to TRBD2. Germline CDR1 reads MNHNS; CDR2 reads SASEGT. Trimming cost V 6 bases and J 5 bases; bases outside gene matches: 6. This CDR3 has 14 amino acids.

The chain couples TRBV27 to TRBJ2-7, with 8 positions matching TRBD1. V lost 7 bases and J lost 3; bases outside the gene matches: 8. The germline V gene has CDR1 MNHEY and CDR2 SMNVEV (reference sequence). This CDR3 spans 14 amino acids. In DNA form, the CDR3 reads TGTGCCAGCAAACCTTTTGGACAGGGCTACGAGCAGTACTTC. This encodes CASKPFGQGYEQYF.

The V and J genes are TRBV7-4 and TRBJ2-5; 11 bases agree with TRBD2. Trimming removed 3 bases from V and 2 bases from J; junction bases left unmatched: 8. Germline V lookup: CDR1 SGHVT, CDR2 SQSDAQ. CDR3 length: 17 amino acids. The CDR3 DNA is TGTGCCAGCAGCTTCTTAGAACTAGCGGGGGATCAAGAGACCCAGTACTTC. Encoded protein: CASSFLELAGDQETQYF.

This clone was found a few times. The chain recombines TRBV15 with TRBJ2-6; no clear D gene. There are 13 residues in the CDR3. Trimming cost V 3 bases and J 2 bases, with 2 bases left between them. Germline V gene lookup returns CDR1 LNHNV and CDR2 YYDKDF (reference sequence). CDR3 DNA: TGTGCCACCAGCAGCCCTGGGGCCAACGTCCTGACTTTC. It codes for CATSSPGANVLTF.

This clone was recorded a few times. This chain connects TRBV29-1 to TRBJ2-1, with 7 bases that match TRBD1. This CDR3 is built from 14 residues. With 7 bases clipped from V and 4 bases from J, the junction kept 10 bases outside the gene matches. Germline V gives CDR1 SQVTM, CDR2 ANQGSEA. The CDR3 spells CSGEGARRYNEQFF. DNA of the CDR3: TGCAGCGGTGAGGGGGCCCGAAGATACAATGAGCAGTTCTTC.

This clone was observed a handful of times. The chain joins TRBV29-1 to TRBJ2-3; maybe TRBD1 (6 bases). Germline-derived CDR1 and CDR2 are SQVTM and ANQGSEA. Trimming removed 7 bases from V and 4 bases from J, with 15 bases in between. This CDR3 is 13 amino acids long. The CDR3 spells CSASQGQADTQYF. Written as DNA, the CDR3 is TGCAGCGCATCACAGGGCCAGGCAGATACGCAGTATTTT.